The 29 T cell receptor beta chains in this list originate from one sample, sequenced in a study of T cell repertoires in aging, cancer and after chemotherapy. Peripheral blood genomic DNA, not sorted cells or RNA, was the template. A mixed TRB-A/B primer pool amplified rearranged TRB by multiplex touch-down PCR. Via MiXCR, TCRdb re-called the multiplex PCR reads, giving one row per CDR3 protein. The sample records 1,300 to 1,500 distinct CDR3 sequences, 25% to 30% being singletons. Sequencing input: blood. All receptors come from a human donor with a blood cancer.

About this clonotype itself: A clone one base away is much larger, so this may be a read error. The J gene is TRBJ1-6, the V gene TRBV30; weak D call: TRBD1 (6 bases). The CDR3 loop spans 12 amino acids. Germline V CDR1 and CDR2: GTSNPN, SVGIG (reference sequence). DNA for the CDR3: TGTGCCTGGAGTACAGGGTTATCACACCTCCACTTT. This gives the protein CAWSTGLSHLHF. Combining the CDR3 with reference TRBV30 and TRBJ1-6 gives the whole variable domain SQTIHQWPATLVQPVGSPLSLECTVEGTSNPNLYWYRQAAGRGLQLLFYSVGIGQISSEVPQNLSASRPQDRQFILSSKKLLLSDSGFYLCAWSTGLSHLHFGNGTRLTVT.

In its sample, this clonotype ranks as medium-sized (0.01 to 0.1%). The rearrangement uses TRBV5-5 and TRBJ2-7; D may be TRBD1 or TRBD2 (6 bases each). Trimming left V 0 bases short and J 3 bases short, with 13 bases between. This CDR3 has 15 residues. Per germline, CDR1 SGHKS and CDR2 YYEKEE (reference sequence). CDR3 coding DNA: TGTGCCAGCAGCTTGGCCCCGGGGGACATCTACGAGCAGTACTTC. Its protein is CASSLAPGDIYEQYF. Supplemented by reference TRBV5-5 and TRBJ2-7, the full variable domain reads DAGVTQSPTHLIKTRGQQVTLRCSPISGHKSVSWYQQVLGQGPQFIFQYYEKEERGRGNFPDRFSARQFPNYSSELNVNALLLGDSALYLCASSLAPGDIYEQYFGPGTRLTVT.

This rearrangement joins TRBV20-1 to TRBJ2-3; the D is unclear. The CDR3 is made up of 17 amino acids. V was clipped by 0 bases and J by 1 base, with 17 bases between them. Germline V CDR1 and CDR2: DFQATT, SNEGSKA (reference sequence). CDR3 nucleotide sequence: TGCAGTGCTAGAGATCAATCACGGCTAACCGGCACAGATACGCAGTATTTT. Its protein is CSARDQSRLTGTDTQYF.

With regard to this clonotype: A much larger clone is a single base away; this may be a read error. This rearrangement joins TRBV19 to TRBJ2-5; 9 bases agree with TRBD2. The V and J ends lost 11 bases and 4 bases, in that order; junction bases with no gene match: 17. The CDR3 runs to 16 residues. Looked up from germline, CDR1 is LNHDA and CDR2 is SQIVND (reference sequence). The DNA for the CDR3 is TGTGCCTCGGAACTAGCGGGCCCCGTTGCCCGAGAGACCCAGTACTTC. Translating it yields CASELAGPVARETQYF. Variable domain in full (rest from reference TRBV19 and TRBJ2-5): DGGITQSPKYLFRKEGQNVTLSCEQNLNHDAMYWYRQDPGQGLRLIYYSQIVNDFQKGDIAEGYSVSREKKESFPLTVTSAQKNPTAFYLCASELAGPVARETQYFGPGTRLLVL.

Of note for this clonotype: Since a much larger clone is just one base distant, this may be a read error. V is TRBV19 and J is TRBJ1-2; D unresolved. Deletions cut 3 bases from V and 7 bases from J, with 18 bases between. Germline lookup yields CDR1 LNHDA and CDR2 SQIVND (reference sequence). The length of the CDR3 is 15 residues. In DNA form, the CDR3 reads TGTGCCAGTAGTATTACGGCAAGGTCAATTAGTGGCTACACCTTC. The encoded protein is CASSITARSISGYTF.

Relative to its sample, this clonotype is medium-sized (0.01 to 0.1%). The genes are TRBV6-4 and TRBJ2-1; 7 bases fit TRBD2. Per the germline V gene, CDR1 is MRHNA and CDR2 is SNTAGT. V shed 0 bases and J 8 bases; nucleotides not matched to a gene: 4. CDR3 length equals 14 residues. The CDR3 nucleotides read TGTGCCAGCAGTGACTCGGCGGGGGTGGATGAGCAGTTCTTC. It yields the protein CASSDSAGVDEQFF.

The rearrangement joins TRBV12-3 or TRBV12-4 to TRBJ2-1; 14 bases line up with TRBD2. The CDR3 is 16 residues long. The J segment lost 4 bases and the V segment lost 5 bases, leaving 4 bases of the junction unmatched. Written as DNA, the CDR3 is TGTGCCAGCAGTAGTGGGACTAGCGGGGGATACAATGAGCAGTTCTTC. Encoded protein: CASSSGTSGGYNEQFF.

This clonotype was detected only a few times. V usage is TRBV18 and J usage is TRBJ1-6; 8 bases map to TRBD1. The CDR3 has 22 amino acids. Germline CDR1 and CDR2: KGHSH and LQKENI. Trimming took 5 bases from V and 0 from J; bases not matched to a gene: 21. CDR3 DNA: TGTGCCAGCTCATACGGACAGGGCTCGAGTCCGCCCTGGAGCTCCTATAATTCACCCCTCCACTTT. Translating it yields CASSYGQGSSPPWSSYNSPLHF. Combining the CDR3 with reference TRBV18 and TRBJ1-6 gives the whole variable domain NAGVMQNPRHLVRRRGQEARLRCSPMKGHSHVYWYRQLPEEGLKFMVYLQKENIIDESGMPKERFSAEFPKEGPSILRIQQVVRGDSAAYFCASSYGQGSSPPWSSYNSPLHFGNGTRLTVT.

This clonotype turned up a few times. This chain uses TRBV6-4 with TRBJ2-5; 13 positions match TRBD2. Trimming took 6 bases from V and 1 from J; bases not matched to a gene: 14. Germline loops: CDR1 MRHNA, CDR2 SNTAGT. The CDR3 is 19 amino acids. The CDR3 DNA reads TGTGCCAGCAGACCCGGACTAGCGGGGGCCCCGATATTCCAAGAGACCCAGTACTTC. Protein sequence: CASRPGLAGAPIFQETQYF.

The chain combines TRBV27 with TRBJ1-6; D is uncertain. The CDR3 consists of 17 residues. Germline V gene data show CDR1 as MNHEY and CDR2 as SMNVEV (reference sequence). Trimming removed 0 bases from V and 7 bases from J, with 16 bases in between. CDR3 loop: CASSLSILSSLNSPLHF. The CDR3 coding sequence is TGTGCCAGCAGTTTATCGATTTTATCCTCATTAAATTCACCCCTCCACTTT.

This clonotype was detected only a few times. CDR3 sequence: CASSLRLRAQHF. DNA for the CDR3: TGTGCCAGCAGTCTCCGACTGAGGGCCCAGCATTTT. The chain joins TRBV28 to TRBJ1-5; D is uncertain. The germline V and J ends were trimmed by 5 bases and 11 bases, with 13 bases remaining between them. Germline assignment: CDR1 MDHEN and CDR2 SYDVKM. The CDR3 is made up of 12 amino acids.

With regard to this clonotype: The junction departs from germline at one end; a sequencing error may be responsible. The chain uses TRBV5-1 and TRBJ2-5; 12 bases align to TRBD2. CDR3 length equals 15 residues. CDR1 and CDR2 (germline): SGHRS, YFSETQ. CDR3 residues: CASSPGLAGKETQYF. In DNA, the CDR3 is TGTGCCAGCAGCCCCGGACTAGCGGGGAAAGAGACCCAGTACTTC.

This clonotype ranks as medium-sized. This chain connects TRBV19 to TRBJ1-3; D remains unclear. This CDR3 comprises 16 residues. V was pared by 4 bases and J by 0 bases, with 13 bases between. Germline CDR1 LNHDA, CDR2 SQIVND (reference sequence). In nucleotides, the CDR3 is TGTGCCAGTAGTAGGAACGACCGCCGCTCTGGAAACACCATATATTTT. Its translation is CASSRNDRRSGNTIYF. Full variable domain (rest looked up from reference TRBV19 and TRBJ1-3): DGGITQSPKYLFRKEGQNVTLSCEQNLNHDAMYWYRQDPGQGLRLIYYSQIVNDFQKGDIAEGYSVSREKKESFPLTVTSAQKNPTAFYLCASSRNDRRSGNTIYFGEGSWLTVV.

The chain has TRBV20-1 and TRBJ1-1; 10 bases line up with TRBD1. The CDR3 loop spans 14 amino acids. Germline CDR1 is DFQATT and CDR2 is SNEGSKA (reference sequence). V lost 3 bases and J lost 8; bases outside the gene matches: 9. CDR3 DNA: TGCAGTGCTAGTGCGGGGACAGGGGTGACCGAAGCTTTCTTT. Encoded protein: CSASAGTGVTEAFF.

The chain combines TRBV19 with TRBJ2-2, with 8 bases that match TRBD2. The CDR3 is made up of 15 amino acids. The germline CDR1 and CDR2 sequences are LNHDA and SQIVND (reference sequence). The ends lost 9 bases at V and 5 bases at J; junction bases unmatched: 11. DNA for the CDR3: TGTGCCAGCCGGAGGTATCCGGGGGGGACCGGGGAGCTGTTTTTT. It yields the protein CASRRYPGGTGELFF.

This sequence joins TRBV14 and TRBJ1-2; 8 positions match TRBD1. V lost 4 bases, J lost 4 bases, and 5 bases stayed unmatched. In germline, CDR1 is SGHDN, CDR2 FVKESK. This CDR3 comprises 14 residues. The chain's CDR3 is CASSRDRGPYGYTF. CDR3 bases: TGTGCCAGCAGCCGAGACAGGGGTCCCTATGGCTACACCTTC.

The V call is TRBV12-3 or TRBV12-4, the J call TRBJ1-5, with TRBD1 matching 10 bases. This CDR3 is built from 15 residues. With 6 bases clipped from V and 6 bases from J, the junction kept 8 bases outside the gene matches. CDR3 coding DNA: TGTGCCAGCAGATCAGGGACAGGGGACGCTCAGCCCCAGCATTTT. Amino acid sequence: CASRSGTGDAQPQHF.

V gene TRBV20-1 combines with J gene TRBJ1-1; TRBD1 aligns across 7 bases. Germline-derived CDR1 and CDR2 are DFQATT and SNEGSKA (reference sequence). The CDR3 sequence is 12 residues long. The junction had 3 bases not matched to a gene; V was cut back by 5 bases and J by 3 bases. As DNA, the CDR3 is TGCAGTGCTTCGCAGGGGGACACTGAAGCTTTCTTT. Its translation: CSASQGDTEAFF.

Concerning this clonotype: A much larger clone is a single base away; this may be a read error. This chain connects TRBV7-9 to TRBJ2-1, with D perhaps matching TRBD2 (6 bases). The CDR3 loop spans 15 amino acids. Germline-derived CDR1 and CDR2 are SEHNR and FQNEAQ (reference sequence). With 5 bases removed from V and 8 bases from J, the gap between germline ends came to 19 bases. Written as DNA, the CDR3 is TGTGCCAGCAGCCCTGCGGGTTACTGGGGGGATGAGCAGTTCTTC. As protein: CASSPAGYWGDEQFF.

The chain has TRBV12-3 or TRBV12-4 and TRBJ2-1; D not certain. The CDR3 length is 12 residues. Trimming removed 4 bases from V and 10 bases from J, with 11 bases in between. The CDR3 is CASSSKVREQFF. CDR3 bases: TGTGCCAGCAGTTCCAAGGTAAGGGAGCAGTTCTTC.

On this clonotype itself: A read error may account for a junction end that differs from germline. J is TRBJ2-5 and V is TRBV4-2; possibly TRBD1 or TRBD2 for D (6 bases each). The CDR3 has 15 residues. The germline V gene encodes CDR1 LGHNA and CDR2 YNFKEQ. The CDR3 sequence: CARSQDGQGRETQYF. Written as DNA, the CDR3 is TGTGCCAGAAGCCAAGATGGGCAGGGGAGGGAGACCCAGTACTTC.

By its share, this clonotype is large. The gene calls are TRBV7-9 and TRBJ2-1; 13 bases align to TRBD2. The germline CDR1 and CDR2 sequences are SEHNR and FQNEAQ (reference sequence). The CDR3 runs to 15 residues. The V segment lost 5 bases and the J segment 6 bases; nucleotides outside the gene matches: 4. The CDR3 DNA reads as TGTGCCAGCAGCCCAACTAGCGGGGGGGCCAATGAGCAGTTCTTC. Its translation: CASSPTSGGANEQFF.

This clonotype was found a few times. The chain carries TRBV5-4 and TRBJ2-7; 7 bases are shared with TRBD1. The CDR3 is made up of 14 amino acids. From germline, CDR1 is SGHNT and CDR2 YYREEE (reference sequence). After removal of 4 bases from V and 3 bases from J, the junction contained 7 bases not matched to a gene. The CDR3 nucleotides are TGTGCCAGCAGCCCCCGACAGGGAATCTACGAGCAGTACTTC. Amino acid sequence: CASSPRQGIYEQYF.

The CDR3 sequence is CSAIGFGTQGNTIYF. DNA of the CDR3: TGCAGTGCTATAGGTTTCGGGACTCAAGGAAACACCATATATTTT. The J gene is TRBJ1-3, the V gene TRBV20-1; weak D call: TRBD1 (5 bases). The CDR3 spans 15 residues. V was cut by 4 bases and J by 4 bases, with 17 bases left in between. Germline V gene lookup returns CDR1 DFQATT and CDR2 SNEGSKA (reference sequence).

This clonotype has just a few counts. The rearrangement joins TRBV6-5 to TRBJ1-2, with D possibly being TRBD1 (6 bases). V was pared by 5 bases and J by 3 bases, with 13 bases between. CDR3 length equals 14 residues. Germline CDR1 is MNHEY and CDR2 is SVGAGI. CDR3 coding DNA: TGTGCCAGCAGTCCCCGGGGGCCTTACTATGGCTACACCTTC. Protein product: CASSPRGPYYGYTF.

This clonotype was detected once. A much bigger clone sits one base away, suggesting this may be a read error. The rearrangement uses TRBV6-1 and TRBJ2-5; 8 bases align to TRBD2. This CDR3 comprises 17 residues. With V trimmed by 2 bases and J by 5 bases, 13 bases remained unmatched. CDR1 is MNHNS, CDR2 SASEGT, per germline. CDR3 loop: CASSESPPGGGGETQYF. CDR3 DNA sequence: TGTGCCAGCAGTGAATCGCCCCCGGGAGGGGGTGGGGAGACCCAGTACTTC.

This CDR3 is CASSPGTSSLYEQYF. As DNA, the CDR3 is TGTGCCAGCTCACCCGGGACTAGCAGTCTCTACGAGCAGTACTTC. This chain links TRBV18 with TRBJ2-7, with 9 bases aligning to TRBD2. Germline values: CDR1 KGHSH, CDR2 LQKENI. J was trimmed by 3 bases and V by 3 bases; bases with no gene match: 6. There are 15 residues in the CDR3.

This clonotype was observed a single time. V usage is TRBV20-1 and J usage is TRBJ2-3; 10 positions match TRBD2. Germline-derived CDR1 and CDR2 are DFQATT and SNEGSKA (reference sequence). This CDR3 is built from 15 residues. Germline trimming cut 5 bases from V and 5 bases from J; bases unmatched to any gene: 10. CDR3 sequence reads: CSAGYSGGWKDTQYF. The CDR3 bases are TGCAGTGCTGGGTATAGCGGGGGGTGGAAAGATACGCAGTATTTT.

This clonotype is classed as medium-sized (0.01 to 0.1%). The V gene is TRBV18, the J gene TRBJ2-5; 7 bases are shared with TRBD1. V was pared by 6 bases and J by 1 base, with 5 bases of the junction left unmatched. The germline CDR1 and CDR2 sequences are KGHSH and LQKENI. The CDR3 totals 14 residues. For the CDR3, the DNA is TGTGCCAGCTCTCCGGGACAGCTCCAAGAGACCCAGTACTTC. Translation: CASSPGQLQETQYF. Looking up the rest from reference TRBV18 and TRBJ2-5 gives the full variable domain: NAGVMQNPRHLVRRRGQEARLRCSPMKGHSHVYWYRQLPEEGLKFMVYLQKENIIDESGMPKERFSAEFPKEGPSILRIQQVVRGDSAAYFCASSPGQLQETQYFGPGTRLLVL.